These T cell receptor beta chains were read from a single sample in a study of blood T cell repertoires in COVID-19. Produced via immunoSEQ multiplex PCR; TCRdb's table is partial and in-frame only. Of about 180,000 clones listed, 80% to 90% are singletons. The material sequenced was peripheral blood. These receptors originate from a man in his fifties with active or convalescent COVID-19. The CDR3 runs from the conserved cysteine through the conserved F or W. Fields, in order: clone size, CDR3 length, J gene, V gene, D gene, CDR3 DNA, CDR3 protein. The D gene is left open where the match is weak. Clone size, where shown, is once, few, many, or a class for clones that have expanded.

size: -; length: 14; J: TRBJ1-3; V: TRBV5-1; D: -; DNA: TGCGCCAGCAGCTCCACAGGGAATGGAAACACCATATATTTT; CDR3: CASSSTGNGNTIYF
size: few; length: 16; J: TRBJ2-6; V: TRBV11-1; D: -; DNA: TGTGCCAGCAGCCTGGGCTCCTTCTCTGGGGCCAACGTCCTGACTTTC; CDR3: CASSLGSFSGANVLTF
size: -; length: 17; J: TRBJ2-1; V: TRBV29-1; D: TRBD1; DNA: TGCAGCGTTGAAGATCCCACAGGGGACAACTCCTACAATGAGCAGTTCTTC; CDR3: CSVEDPTGDNSYNEQFF
size: -; length: 17; J: TRBJ2-1; V: TRBV30; D: TRBD2; DNA: TGTGCCTGGAAGGGACTAGCGGGCCTAAGCTCCTACAATGAGCAGTTCTTC; CDR3: CAWKGLAGLSSYNEQFF
size: -; length: 15; J: TRBJ2-7; V: TRBV18; D: -; DNA: TGTGCCAGCTCACGGGCCCGGCAGGGGTCCTACGAGCAGTACTTC; CDR3: CASSRARQGSYEQYF
size: -; length: 15; J: TRBJ1-1; V: TRBV11-2; D: -; DNA: TGTGCCAGCAGCTCACTCCGATCTTTGAACACTGAAGCTTTCTTT; CDR3: CASSSLRSLNTEAFF
size: -; length: 14; J: TRBJ2-7; V: TRBV2; D: -; DNA: TGTGCCAGCAGTGAGCAGGGATATCAGGGGGAGCAGTACTTC; CDR3: CASSEQGYQGEQYF
size: -; length: 12; J: TRBJ1-1; V: TRBV24-1; D: -; DNA: TGTGCCACCAGTGATCAGGGTACTGAAGCTTTCTTT; CDR3: CATSDQGTEAFF
size: -; length: 15; J: TRBJ2-5; V: TRBV7-3; D: -; DNA: TGTGCCAGCAGCTTAACGGCAGGGGAGTGGGAGACCCAGTACTTC; CDR3: CASSLTAGEWETQYF
size: large; length: 12; J: TRBJ2-1; V: TRBV28; D: TRBD2; DNA: TGTGCCAGCAGTTGGACTAGGGATGAGCAGTTCTTC; CDR3: CASSWTRDEQFF
size: -; length: 15; J: TRBJ1-5; V: TRBV18; D: -; DNA: TGTGCCAGCTCACAACTCCTTGGTTCCGATCAGCCCCAGCATTTT; CDR3: CASSQLLGSDQPQHF